The source of this T cell receptor beta chain is a study of cytomegalovirus exposure and HLA in healthy donors. Regarding the study as a whole: The authors considered a cluster of highly shared sequence variants likely to be a sequencing artifact. An analysis was carried out later, and it reportedly showed fewer N-insertions in an Asian-associated ancestry cluster than the approximately 660-donor mean.

In regard to this clone: What it recognizes is unknown.

Researchers ran the PCR with 60 Vbeta and 13 Jbeta primers. Profiling relied on immunoSEQ multiplex PCR, and the TCRdb table lists in-frame clones only, not all of them. The table records 35,000 to 45,000 clones, 50% of them present only once. The V gene's germline CDR1 is PRHDT and CDR2 FYEKMQ (reference sequence). The V and J ends lost 6 bases and 5 bases, in that order; junction bases with no gene match: 9. The CDR3 has 14 amino acids. The TCR comes from a human donor in good health. The sample taken for sequencing was PBMCs. The chain carries TRBV13 and TRBJ2-7, with 8 bases identical to TRBD1. The CDR3 nucleotides read TGTGCCAGCAGTCGGACAGGGCCGTTGGACGAGCAGTACTTC. Protein sequence: CASSRTGPLDEQYF.